The 20 T cell receptor beta chains in this list originate from one sample, sequenced in a study of cytomegalovirus exposure and HLA in healthy donors. PCR was performed using 60 Vbeta and 13 Jbeta primers. Sequenced by immunoSEQ multiplex PCR; TCRdb stores in-frame clones only, minus some. The sample holds about 90,000 clones; over 65% are singletons and the top ten take about 16%. The sequenced sample consisted of PBMCs. The receptor set was obtained from a woman aged 18-29 years in good health and CMV-seropositive.

The chain links TRBV4-1 to TRBJ1-2, with a possible D match to TRBD1 (5 bases). The V end lost 5 bases, the J end lost 10 bases, and 17 bases lay between the germline ends. In germline, CDR1 is MGHRA, CDR2 YSYEKL. The CDR3 runs 13 residues. The CDR3 coding sequence is TGCGCCAGCAGCTTCATCCCCCCGGGGGACTACACCTTC. It is translated as CASSFIPPGDYTF.

V usage is TRBV7-9 and J usage is TRBJ1-1; TRBD1 matches 9 bases. V gave up 5 bases and J gave up 11 bases; unmatched junction bases: 6. Germline V gives CDR1 SEHNR, CDR2 FQNEAQ (reference sequence). This CDR3 region has 12 residues. CDR3 sequence: CASSLTGGTAFF. DNA for the CDR3: TGTGCCAGCAGCCTGACAGGGGGAACGGCTTTCTTT.

This rearrangement joins TRBV5-1 to TRBJ2-2; TRBD1 is a possible D gene (6 bases). This CDR3 contains 15 residues. Trimming shortened V by 0 bases and J by 5 bases, and 11 bases separated the two germline ends. The V gene's germline CDR1 is SGHRS and CDR2 YFSETQ. In nucleotides, the CDR3 is TGCGCCAGCAGCTTGGATGGGGGCAAAACCGGGGAGCTGTTTTTT. It translates to CASSLDGGKTGELFF.

This clone was seen a few times. The V and J genes are TRBV6-6 and TRBJ1-1; 8 bases map to TRBD1. This CDR3 is 14 amino acids long. In germline, CDR1 is MNHNY, CDR2 SVGAGI (reference sequence). After removal of 4 bases from V and 9 bases from J, the junction contained 10 bases not matched to a gene. The CDR3 DNA is TGTGCCAGCAGTTCCCTCCCCGGGACAGGTCAAGCTTTCTTT. As protein: CASSSLPGTGQAFF.

V gene TRBV6-5 combines with J gene TRBJ1-2; 11 bases line up with TRBD1. CDR3 length: 15 residues. J was trimmed by 7 bases and V by 5 bases; bases with no gene match: 9. Germline values: CDR1 MNHEY, CDR2 SVGAGI. CDR3 sequence reads: CASSPRTGGAVGYTF. CDR3 nucleotides: TGTGCCAGCAGTCCAAGGACAGGGGGCGCAGTTGGCTACACCTTC.

The V gene is TRBV30, the J gene TRBJ1-4; TRBD1 matches 7 bases. With V trimmed by 0 bases and J by 8 bases, 6 bases remained unmatched. Germline V CDR1 and CDR2: GTSNPN, SVGIG (reference sequence). The CDR3 is made up of 14 amino acids. The CDR3 DNA reads TGTGCCTGGAGTGTACGGGCAGGGGGGGAAAAACTGTTTTTT. Its protein product is CAWSVRAGGEKLFF.

This chain joins TRBV11-2 and TRBJ2-7; TRBD2 is a possible D gene (6 bases). The CDR3 extends over 15 amino acids. The ends were cut back, 5 bases at V and 0 bases at J, with 14 bases in the middle. Germline loops: CDR1 SGHAT, CDR2 FQNNGV. CDR3 DNA: TGTGCCAGCAGCCCAACCGGGGGATTCTCCTACGAGCAGTACTTC. As protein: CASSPTGGFSYEQYF.

The rearrangement links TRBV6-1 to TRBJ1-6; D gene uncertain. The CDR3 extends over 15 amino acids. Trimming removed 7 bases at V and 4 bases at J, with 14 bases between. The V gene's germline CDR1 is MNHNS and CDR2 SASEGT. CDR3 in amino acids: CASTADSTYNSPLHF. CDR3 nucleotide sequence: TGTGCCAGCACCGCGGACTCCACTTATAATTCACCCCTCCACTTT.

The J gene is TRBJ1-5, the V gene TRBV6-1; D unclear. CDR1 is MNHNS and CDR2 is SASEGT in the germline V gene. The CDR3 is made up of 14 amino acids. V gave up 6 bases and J gave up 3 bases, with 12 bases separating them. The CDR3 reads CASRMTSFNQPQHF. The CDR3 nucleotides read TGTGCCAGCAGGATGACAAGCTTCAATCAGCCCCAGCATTTT.

This sequence joins TRBV6-5 and TRBJ2-2; possible D gene TRBD1, 5 bases. CDR1 is MNHEY and CDR2 is SVGAGI in the germline V gene. This CDR3 has 15 residues. Trimming stripped 7 bases from V and 4 bases from J, with 16 bases between. Written as DNA, the CDR3 is TGTGCCAGCAACCGCGCAGGACAAGTCACCGGGGAGCTGTTTTTT. Translated: CASNRAGQVTGELFF.

This chain connects TRBV29-1 to TRBJ1-4; D not certain. Germline CDR1 SQVTM, CDR2 ANQGSEA. The length of the CDR3 is 15 residues. The ends were cut back, 4 bases at V and 0 bases at J, with 12 bases in the middle. DNA for the CDR3: TGCAGCGTTGGGGCCGTCGGCCCAACTAATGAAAAACTGTTTTTT. As protein: CSVGAVGPTNEKLFF.

V is TRBV29-1 and J is TRBJ2-1; 10 positions match TRBD2. The CDR3 has 13 residues. Germline V gene sequence: CDR1 SQVTM, CDR2 ANQGSEA. Trimming took 3 bases from V and 9 from J; bases not matched to a gene: 5. The CDR3 nucleotides are TGCAGCGTTGATGAGCGGGGGGGCGCTGAGCAGTTCTTC. Its protein product is CSVDERGGAEQFF.

V is TRBV6-6 and J is TRBJ2-7; D not resolved. V dropped 9 bases and J dropped 2 bases, with 14 bases sitting between them. Germline loops: CDR1 MNHNY, CDR2 SVGAGI (reference sequence). This CDR3 has 13 residues. This CDR3 is CASSLLSTYEQYF. The CDR3 DNA follows: TGTGCCAGTTCACTGCTCTCAACCTACGAGCAGTACTTC.

This clone appeared a few times. The genes are TRBV6-1 and TRBJ2-5; the match to TRBD1 covers 10 bases. The CDR3 is 15 amino acids. CDR1 is MNHNS and CDR2 is SASEGT in the germline V gene. After removal of 6 bases from V and 2 bases from J, the junction contained 6 bases not matched to a gene. CDR3 DNA sequence: TGTGCCAGCAGCCCGGGACAGGGGCCACAAGAGACCCAGTACTTC. It translates to CASSPGQGPQETQYF.

This chain joins TRBV30 and TRBJ2-3, with 7 bases that match TRBD2. The CDR3 spans 13 residues. Per germline, CDR1 GTSNPN and CDR2 SVGIG (reference sequence). Germline trimming cut 3 bases from V and 3 bases from J; bases unmatched to any gene: 3. This chain's CDR3 is CAWRVSGTDTQYF. The CDR3 DNA reads TGTGCCTGGAGGGTTAGCGGGACAGATACGCAGTATTTT. The variable domain in full, completed from reference TRBV30 and TRBJ2-3, reads SQTIHQWPATLVQPVGSPLSLECTVEGTSNPNLYWYRQAAGRGLQLLFYSVGIGQISSEVPQNLSASRPQDRQFILSSKKLLLSDSGFYLCAWRVSGTDTQYFGPGTRLTVL.

The genes are TRBV4-3 and TRBJ1-3, with a possible D match to TRBD1 (5 bases). The V gene's germline CDR1 is LGHNA and CDR2 YSLEER. V lost 1 base and J 2 bases, leaving 9 bases between the germline ends. The CDR3 sequence is 15 residues long. CDR3 region: CASSQGGGTGNTIYF. CDR3 nucleotides: TGCGCCAGCAGCCAAGGGGGGGGGACTGGAAACACCATATATTTT.

The chain couples TRBV7-3 to TRBJ2-7; 7 bases agree with TRBD1. Trimming took 0 bases from V and 6 from J; bases not matched to a gene: 2. Per germline, CDR1 SGHTA and CDR2 FQGTGA. The CDR3 has 13 residues. The CDR3 DNA reads as TGTGCCAGCAGCTTAACGGGACAGCGCGAGCAGTACTTC. Its translation: CASSLTGQREQYF.

V and J are TRBV6-5 and TRBJ2-7; D gene uncertain. Trimming pared 2 bases from V and 0 bases from J, leaving 5 bases between. Per the germline V gene, CDR1 is MNHEY and CDR2 is SVGAGI. CDR3 length: 13 amino acids. For the CDR3, the DNA is TGTGCCAGCAGTTACGCGTCCTCCTACGAGCAGTACTTC. It encodes CASSYASSYEQYF.

The chain recombines TRBV9 with TRBJ1-1; D perhaps matches TRBD1 (6 bases). The CDR3 is 19 residues long. The germline gives CDR1 SGDLS, CDR2 YYNGEE. Trimming took 0 bases from V and 0 from J, leaving 21 bases between them. The chain's CDR3 is CASSVATWGQVQMNTEAFF. CDR3 coding DNA: TGTGCCAGCAGCGTAGCTACATGGGGGCAGGTCCAGATGAACACTGAAGCTTTCTTT.

V is TRBV4-3 and J is TRBJ2-1; a possible D gene is TRBD2 (6 bases). CDR3 length: 15 amino acids. Germline lookup yields CDR1 LGHNA and CDR2 YSLEER. Trimming removed 5 bases from V and 7 bases from J, with 18 bases in between. CDR3 protein: CASSLGGAGRNEQFF. The DNA of the CDR3 is TGCGCCAGCAGCTTGGGCGGGGCGGGGAGGAATGAGCAGTTCTTC.